A single sample gave rise to the 5 T cell receptor beta chains below, sequenced in a study of shared clonotypes between healthy human individuals. Profiling relied on immunoSEQ multiplex PCR, and the TCRdb table lists in-frame clones only, not all of them. Among roughly 2 million clones, 85% to 95% were seen once, and the ten largest hold approximately 0.13%. Material: naive CD4+ T cells sorted from blood. Subset noted: CD45RA+ positively selected. All receptors come from a man between 18 and 35 years old in good health.

CDR3: CASSFPSGSSTDTQYF. Written as DNA, the CDR3 is TGTGCCAGCAGCTTTCCTAGCGGTTCTAGCACAGATACGCAGTATTTT. The chain has TRBV5-4 and TRBJ2-3; 7 bases are shared with TRBD2. CDR3 length: 16 amino acids. In germline, CDR1 is SGHNT, CDR2 YYREEE (reference sequence). Trimming removed 2 bases from V and 0 bases from J; junction bases left unmatched: 6.

This chain connects TRBV15 to TRBJ1-1; the D gene is possibly TRBD1 (5 bases). Germline V CDR1 and CDR2: LNHNV, YYDKDF (reference sequence). V lost 3 bases and J lost 1, with 9 bases in between. The CDR3 has 14 amino acids. The CDR3: CATSRQTANTEAFF. Written as DNA, the CDR3 is TGTGCCACCAGCAGGCAGACAGCGAACACTGAAGCTTTCTTT.

This chain links TRBV6-6 with TRBJ2-7; perhaps TRBD2 as D (5 bases). Germline V gene lookup returns CDR1 MNHNY and CDR2 SVGAGI (reference sequence). The CDR3 runs 14 residues. The V and J ends lost 7 bases and 3 bases respectively, with 16 bases between them. CDR3 amino acids: CASTKQISVYEQYF. The CDR3 bases are TGTGCCAGCACTAAGCAGATTAGCGTCTACGAGCAGTACTTC.

CDR3 bases: TGTGCCAGCAGCTTAGTAGGGGGAGAAGCTTTCTTT. Translation: CASSLVGGEAFF. V and J are TRBV11-3 and TRBJ1-1, with a weak D call TRBD1 (6 bases). CDR3 length: 12 residues. Trimming removed 1 base from V and 8 bases from J, with 8 bases in between. Germline lookup yields CDR1 SGHNT and CDR2 YENEEA.

The chain employs TRBV18 and TRBJ1-5; TRBD1 agrees at 9 bases. CDR1 is KGHSH and CDR2 is LQKENI in the germline V gene. This CDR3 region has 15 residues. V shed 3 bases, J shed 6 bases, and the junction held 6 bases outside the gene matches. The chain's CDR3 is CASSPGQGMGQPQHF. The CDR3 DNA follows: TGTGCCAGCTCACCGGGACAGGGAATGGGTCAGCCCCAGCATTTT.